The clone carrying this T cell receptor (beta chain) occurred a few times. The sample originates from a study of blood T cell repertoires in COVID-19. CDR3 size: 15 residues. Unmatched junction bases numbered 7, after V lost 4 bases and J lost 4 bases. Germline assignment: CDR1 LNHDA and CDR2 SQIVND (reference sequence). As processed by the authors: Quantification of nucleated cells was approximated via reference gene primer amplification. Produced via immunoSEQ multiplex PCR; TCRdb's table is partial and in-frame only. The DNA gave D and trimming, while V, J and clone size come from that table. The repertoire holds 170,000 or so clones, with roughly 88% as singletons.

Sequencing was performed on PBMCs or T cells enriched from blood (not recorded which). This receptor was taken from a woman between 18 and 29 years old who had recovered from COVID-19. J is TRBJ1-2 and V is TRBV19; 9 bases agree with TRBD1. In nucleotides, the CDR3 is TGTGCCAGTAGTAGGGACAGGGATGCCCTCTATGGCTACACCTTC. It translates to CASSRDRDALYGYTF.